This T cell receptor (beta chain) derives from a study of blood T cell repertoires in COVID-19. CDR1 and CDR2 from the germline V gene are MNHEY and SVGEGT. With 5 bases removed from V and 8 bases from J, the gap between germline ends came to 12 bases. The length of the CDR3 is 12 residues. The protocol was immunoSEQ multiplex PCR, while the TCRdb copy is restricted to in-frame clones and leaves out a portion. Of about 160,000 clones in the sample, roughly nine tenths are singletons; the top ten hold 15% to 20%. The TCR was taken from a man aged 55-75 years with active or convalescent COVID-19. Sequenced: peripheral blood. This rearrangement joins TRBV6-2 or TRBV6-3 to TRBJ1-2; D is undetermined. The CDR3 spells CASSRPGLGYTF. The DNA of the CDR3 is TGTGCCAGCAGTCGTCCAGGTCTCGGCTACACCTTC.